The 14 T cell receptor beta chains below come from one sample, sequenced in a study of OX40 agonist ivuxolimab in advanced cancers. Data came from immunoSEQ multiplex PCR; TCRdb stores just in-frame clones and leaves some out. Seen here are fewer than 95,000 clones, about 90% observed once, and the top ten hold 0.81%. This sample comprised CD4+ or CD8+ T cells sorted from blood, obtained in a trial of the OX40 agonist ivuxolimab. All receptors come from an adult with an advanced solid tumor such as melanoma, head and neck, liver or kidney cancer.

The rearrangement uses TRBV11-3 and TRBJ2-5, with D unclear. CDR3 length: 14 residues. Per germline, CDR1 SGHNT and CDR2 YENEEA. Trimming shortened V by 0 bases and J by 1 base, and 6 bases separated the two germline ends. The CDR3 is CASSLEQIQETQYF. The CDR3 region has the DNA TGTGCCAGCAGCTTAGAACAGATCCAAGAGACCCAGTACTTC.

This clone came up once. J is TRBJ2-1 and V is TRBV7-9, with 13 bases that match TRBD2. The CDR3 runs to 16 residues. The trim removed 5 bases at V and 7 bases at J, leaving 8 bases unmatched. Per the germline V gene, CDR1 is SEHNR and CDR2 is FQNEAQ (reference sequence). The CDR3 DNA reads TGTGCCAGCAGCGCTTCATGGACTAGCGGGAGAAATGAGCAGTTCTTC. Translation gives CASSASWTSGRNEQFF.

The chain uses TRBV5-1 and TRBJ2-7; TRBD1 agrees at 8 bases. CDR1 SGHRS and CDR2 YFSETQ come from the germline V gene. This CDR3 region has 15 residues. With V trimmed by 1 base and J by 3 bases, 6 bases remained unmatched. The CDR3 region is CASSLSGTGHYEQYF. CDR3 nucleotides: TGCGCCAGCAGCTTGAGTGGGACAGGACACTACGAGCAGTACTTC.

The chain couples TRBV30 to TRBJ1-1, with D perhaps TRBD1 (6 bases). Germline V gene sequence: CDR1 GTSNPN, CDR2 SVGIG (reference sequence). Trimming pared 3 bases from V and 4 bases from J, leaving 21 bases between. This CDR3 has 16 amino acids. The DNA of the CDR3 is TGTGCCTGGAGCCGTACGTCTTTTAACAGGGCCACTGAAGCTTTCTTT. It codes for CAWSRTSFNRATEAFF.

J is TRBJ2-5 and V is TRBV12-5; TRBD1 is a possible D gene (5 bases). The CDR3 extends over 15 amino acids. The germline CDR1 and CDR2 sequences are LGHNT and FRNRAP. With 3 bases removed from V and 5 bases from J, the gap between germline ends came to 16 bases. CDR3 residues: CASGFDPDTRETQYF. The CDR3 DNA follows: TGTGCTAGTGGTTTCGATCCGGACACTCGGGAGACCCAGTACTTC.

The chain combines TRBV10-3 with TRBJ2-1; D may be TRBD1 or TRBD2 (6 bases each). CDR3 length: 16 amino acids. V shed 3 bases and J shed 7 bases, with 19 bases lying between them. Germline V gene data show CDR1 as ENHRY and CDR2 as SYGVKD. CDR3 in amino acids: CAISDPKNGGGNEQFF. CDR3 nucleotide sequence: TGTGCCATCAGTGACCCTAAAAACGGAGGGGGGAATGAGCAGTTCTTC.

V is TRBV5-1 and J is TRBJ2-7; D remains ambiguous. V lost 0 bases and J 0 bases, leaving 4 bases between the germline ends. Per germline, CDR1 SGHRS and CDR2 YFSETQ. This CDR3 has 13 residues. CDR3: CASSLDPSYEQYF. CDR3 DNA sequence: TGCGCCAGCAGCTTGGACCCCTCCTACGAGCAGTACTTC.

The chain couples TRBV9 to TRBJ2-1; 13 nucleotides agree with TRBD2. Per the germline V gene, CDR1 is SGDLS and CDR2 is YYNGEE. The CDR3 is 17 amino acids. The V and J ends lost 4 bases and 3 bases, in that order; junction bases with no gene match: 7. The CDR3 region is CASSRGGLAGFYNEQFF. The CDR3 region has the DNA TGTGCCAGCAGCAGAGGGGGACTAGCGGGATTCTACAATGAGCAGTTCTTC.

The chain is built from TRBV19 and TRBJ2-1; the D gene is possibly TRBD2 (5 bases). Germline V gene sequence: CDR1 LNHDA, CDR2 SQIVND (reference sequence). The germline V and J ends were trimmed by 0 bases and 5 bases, with 14 bases remaining between them. This CDR3 is built from 16 residues. The DNA of the CDR3 is TGTGCCAGTAGTATAGATCCCCAGCGGAGTAACAATGAGCAGTTCTTC. This translates into CASSIDPQRSNNEQFF.

This chain uses TRBV7-9 with TRBJ1-6; the D is unclear. The V end was cut by 0 bases, the J end by 7 bases, with 7 bases between. CDR1 SEHNR and CDR2 FQNEAQ come from the germline V gene (reference sequence). The CDR3 has 14 amino acids. The CDR3: CASSLALANSPLHF. For the CDR3, the DNA is TGTGCCAGCAGCTTAGCGCTGGCGAATTCACCCCTCCACTTT.

V usage is TRBV11-3 and J usage is TRBJ1-2; TRBD1 matches at 7 bases. The CDR3 totals 15 residues. The germline CDR1 and CDR2 sequences are SGHNT and YENEEA. The J segment lost 4 bases and the V segment lost 0 bases, leaving 5 bases of the junction unmatched. The CDR3 here is CASSLDSDRAYGYTF. The CDR3 DNA reads as TGTGCCAGCAGCTTAGATTCCGACAGGGCCTATGGCTACACCTTC.

Written as DNA, the CDR3 is TGCAGCGTTGAAGATCCTGGGGCCATATATTTT. Translating gives CSVEDPGAIYF. The V call is TRBV29-1, the J call TRBJ1-3; D is undetermined. V lost 0 bases, J lost 11 bases, and 8 bases lay in between. This CDR3 is built from 11 residues. Germline CDR1 SQVTM, CDR2 ANQGSEA.

This rearrangement joins TRBV11-2 to TRBJ1-3; perhaps TRBD1 as D (6 bases). V lost 5 bases, J lost 0 bases, and 14 bases lay in between. The CDR3 consists of 16 residues. CDR1 is SGHAT and CDR2 is FQNNGV in the germline V gene. The CDR3 sequence is CASSPGVAISGNTIYF. Here the CDR3 DNA reads TGTGCCAGCAGCCCAGGGGTTGCGATCTCTGGAAACACCATATATTTT.

This rearrangement joins TRBV11-3 to TRBJ2-2; the match to TRBD2 covers 8 bases. V trimming: 5 bases; J trimming: 7 bases; junction bases outside the gene matches: 15. From germline, CDR1 is SGHNT and CDR2 YENEEA. The CDR3 contains 17 residues. CDR3 amino acids: CASSPGDSGVEVGELFF. In DNA form, the CDR3 reads TGTGCCAGCAGCCCAGGAGATAGCGGGGTGGAGGTCGGGGAGCTGTTTTTT.